This T cell receptor (beta chain) was found in a study of T cells in Graves' hyperthyroidism and ophthalmopathy (dated by TCRdb to the late 2010s). About the study as a whole: Peripheral blood samples were taken at the time of initial diagnosis, prior to any treatment. Prospective prediction of ophthalmopathy was tested in an independent validation cohort consisting of about 20 hyperthyroidism patients and approximately 16 patients who later progressed to ophthalmopathy. TCR Vbeta CDR3 sequencing of 140 or so peripheral blood samples (43 ophthalmopathy, 75 to 85 hyperthyroidism and about 17 progressor patients) is reported in the paper. The 100 discovery patients were randomly divided into training and test sets at a 7:3 ratio. Following sampling, methimazole starting at 30 mg daily was given to hyperthyroidism patients, and high-dose intravenous methylprednisolone was given to ophthalmopathy patients. Thyroid tissue and blood T-cell repertoires from about six Graves' hyperthyroidism patients were also compared in the study. To identify distinguishing TCR V-J signatures, a discovery cohort of 90 to 100 patients was used, comprising some 45 with Graves' ophthalmopathy and under 60 with stable Graves' hyperthyroidism. General conclusions and limits of the study: A 13 V-J signature model separated ophthalmopathy from stable hyperthyroidism, with 87.88% sensitivity and 81.08% specificity in cross-validation and 80%/75% in testing. No statistical method was used to fix the sample size in advance, and group allocation was not hidden from the investigators. In validation, progression to ophthalmopathy was predicted by the model with approximately 67% sensitivity and roughly 76% specificity, a median of roughly 6.4 months before onset. Most expanded thyroid clonotypes (frequency above 0.001) were also detected in blood, a finding suggesting that blood repertoires may reflect thyroid immune responses.

With regard to this clonotype: Its antigen specificity is not known. It has no much larger one-base neighbor in the sample; base qualities were not kept.

The TCR beta CDR3 regions were amplified from RNA transcripts. A first-round RT-PCR of the TCR CDR3 used the HTBI primer set with the Qiagen OneStep RT-PCR kit. Libraries were constructed in a second round of multiplex PCR, after which size selection and purification were performed. Paired-end sequencing of the libraries was performed with 100 bp reads on an Illumina HiSeq2000. As for the original processing: SOAPnuke was used to process the raw data, throwing out any read that contained adapters or uncalled bases, had a mean Phred below 15, or lacked an exact constant-primer or identifier match. COPE v1.2.5 was used to merge high-quality paired reads, and clonotypes were defined as unique nucleotide sequences. MiTCR v1.1 was used to align the clonotypes against IMGT TRBV, TRBD and TRBJ reference segments. The analysis included only V-J combinations with a frequency above 0.0001, which together covered approximately 99% of the repertoires. A TCS score was defined as the ratio of F50 (clonal expansion) to E x V (chaos), with BLOSUM62-based TCRdist applied between CDR3 peptides within each V-J. Welch's t-statistics and random forest reduced 500 to 650 V-J features to 10 to 15, which were used in a naive Bayes classifier (R e1071). TCRdb handled the public reads itself, with Q25 trimming in fastp and clone calling in MiXCR, and kept productive beta chains. Records with the same CDR3 protein are collapsed into one entry carrying the most frequent genes and DNA. The V and J calls reflect TCRdb's pipeline rather than the authors' work. The sample yields more than 500,000 distinct CDR3 sequences; about 15% were counted once. Of the sample, 11% to 15% falls within the top ten clones.

Stable Graves' hyperthyroidism was defined as the absence of progression to ophthalmopathy over 18 months of follow-up. The hyperthyroidism patients were between 18 and 65 years old and newly diagnosed, with a disease duration of less than 2 months. Patients with uncontrolled infections, other autoimmune diseases, pregnancy or lactation were excluded. Diagnoses were established on the basis of clinical symptoms, serum thyroxine and TRAb, thyroid ultrasound, and orbital computed tomography. PBMCs were isolated from about 10 ml of fresh peripheral blood by Ficoll-Paque density gradient centrifugation. Total RNA was extracted using Trizol reagent, and RNA quality was assessed on an Agilent 2100 Bioanalyzer. V is trimmed back by 3 bases and J by 6 bases, and the junction contains 7 bases that no gene match accounts for. From its cysteine to its phenylalanine, the CDR3 spans 15 amino acids. The retained sequence is limited to the CDR3, 45 bases, with the frame set at the first base.

This TCR was recovered from a woman aged 40 to 50 with Graves' hyperthyroidism. The chain uses TRBV12-3 or TRBV12-4 and TRBJ2-1, and TRBD2 aligns with 8 junction nucleotides. The material sequenced was blood. The nucleotides are TGTGCCAGCAGTTTGCAGGCCGGGGGGGGCAATGAGCAGTTCTTC. It codes for CASSLQAGGGNEQFF.